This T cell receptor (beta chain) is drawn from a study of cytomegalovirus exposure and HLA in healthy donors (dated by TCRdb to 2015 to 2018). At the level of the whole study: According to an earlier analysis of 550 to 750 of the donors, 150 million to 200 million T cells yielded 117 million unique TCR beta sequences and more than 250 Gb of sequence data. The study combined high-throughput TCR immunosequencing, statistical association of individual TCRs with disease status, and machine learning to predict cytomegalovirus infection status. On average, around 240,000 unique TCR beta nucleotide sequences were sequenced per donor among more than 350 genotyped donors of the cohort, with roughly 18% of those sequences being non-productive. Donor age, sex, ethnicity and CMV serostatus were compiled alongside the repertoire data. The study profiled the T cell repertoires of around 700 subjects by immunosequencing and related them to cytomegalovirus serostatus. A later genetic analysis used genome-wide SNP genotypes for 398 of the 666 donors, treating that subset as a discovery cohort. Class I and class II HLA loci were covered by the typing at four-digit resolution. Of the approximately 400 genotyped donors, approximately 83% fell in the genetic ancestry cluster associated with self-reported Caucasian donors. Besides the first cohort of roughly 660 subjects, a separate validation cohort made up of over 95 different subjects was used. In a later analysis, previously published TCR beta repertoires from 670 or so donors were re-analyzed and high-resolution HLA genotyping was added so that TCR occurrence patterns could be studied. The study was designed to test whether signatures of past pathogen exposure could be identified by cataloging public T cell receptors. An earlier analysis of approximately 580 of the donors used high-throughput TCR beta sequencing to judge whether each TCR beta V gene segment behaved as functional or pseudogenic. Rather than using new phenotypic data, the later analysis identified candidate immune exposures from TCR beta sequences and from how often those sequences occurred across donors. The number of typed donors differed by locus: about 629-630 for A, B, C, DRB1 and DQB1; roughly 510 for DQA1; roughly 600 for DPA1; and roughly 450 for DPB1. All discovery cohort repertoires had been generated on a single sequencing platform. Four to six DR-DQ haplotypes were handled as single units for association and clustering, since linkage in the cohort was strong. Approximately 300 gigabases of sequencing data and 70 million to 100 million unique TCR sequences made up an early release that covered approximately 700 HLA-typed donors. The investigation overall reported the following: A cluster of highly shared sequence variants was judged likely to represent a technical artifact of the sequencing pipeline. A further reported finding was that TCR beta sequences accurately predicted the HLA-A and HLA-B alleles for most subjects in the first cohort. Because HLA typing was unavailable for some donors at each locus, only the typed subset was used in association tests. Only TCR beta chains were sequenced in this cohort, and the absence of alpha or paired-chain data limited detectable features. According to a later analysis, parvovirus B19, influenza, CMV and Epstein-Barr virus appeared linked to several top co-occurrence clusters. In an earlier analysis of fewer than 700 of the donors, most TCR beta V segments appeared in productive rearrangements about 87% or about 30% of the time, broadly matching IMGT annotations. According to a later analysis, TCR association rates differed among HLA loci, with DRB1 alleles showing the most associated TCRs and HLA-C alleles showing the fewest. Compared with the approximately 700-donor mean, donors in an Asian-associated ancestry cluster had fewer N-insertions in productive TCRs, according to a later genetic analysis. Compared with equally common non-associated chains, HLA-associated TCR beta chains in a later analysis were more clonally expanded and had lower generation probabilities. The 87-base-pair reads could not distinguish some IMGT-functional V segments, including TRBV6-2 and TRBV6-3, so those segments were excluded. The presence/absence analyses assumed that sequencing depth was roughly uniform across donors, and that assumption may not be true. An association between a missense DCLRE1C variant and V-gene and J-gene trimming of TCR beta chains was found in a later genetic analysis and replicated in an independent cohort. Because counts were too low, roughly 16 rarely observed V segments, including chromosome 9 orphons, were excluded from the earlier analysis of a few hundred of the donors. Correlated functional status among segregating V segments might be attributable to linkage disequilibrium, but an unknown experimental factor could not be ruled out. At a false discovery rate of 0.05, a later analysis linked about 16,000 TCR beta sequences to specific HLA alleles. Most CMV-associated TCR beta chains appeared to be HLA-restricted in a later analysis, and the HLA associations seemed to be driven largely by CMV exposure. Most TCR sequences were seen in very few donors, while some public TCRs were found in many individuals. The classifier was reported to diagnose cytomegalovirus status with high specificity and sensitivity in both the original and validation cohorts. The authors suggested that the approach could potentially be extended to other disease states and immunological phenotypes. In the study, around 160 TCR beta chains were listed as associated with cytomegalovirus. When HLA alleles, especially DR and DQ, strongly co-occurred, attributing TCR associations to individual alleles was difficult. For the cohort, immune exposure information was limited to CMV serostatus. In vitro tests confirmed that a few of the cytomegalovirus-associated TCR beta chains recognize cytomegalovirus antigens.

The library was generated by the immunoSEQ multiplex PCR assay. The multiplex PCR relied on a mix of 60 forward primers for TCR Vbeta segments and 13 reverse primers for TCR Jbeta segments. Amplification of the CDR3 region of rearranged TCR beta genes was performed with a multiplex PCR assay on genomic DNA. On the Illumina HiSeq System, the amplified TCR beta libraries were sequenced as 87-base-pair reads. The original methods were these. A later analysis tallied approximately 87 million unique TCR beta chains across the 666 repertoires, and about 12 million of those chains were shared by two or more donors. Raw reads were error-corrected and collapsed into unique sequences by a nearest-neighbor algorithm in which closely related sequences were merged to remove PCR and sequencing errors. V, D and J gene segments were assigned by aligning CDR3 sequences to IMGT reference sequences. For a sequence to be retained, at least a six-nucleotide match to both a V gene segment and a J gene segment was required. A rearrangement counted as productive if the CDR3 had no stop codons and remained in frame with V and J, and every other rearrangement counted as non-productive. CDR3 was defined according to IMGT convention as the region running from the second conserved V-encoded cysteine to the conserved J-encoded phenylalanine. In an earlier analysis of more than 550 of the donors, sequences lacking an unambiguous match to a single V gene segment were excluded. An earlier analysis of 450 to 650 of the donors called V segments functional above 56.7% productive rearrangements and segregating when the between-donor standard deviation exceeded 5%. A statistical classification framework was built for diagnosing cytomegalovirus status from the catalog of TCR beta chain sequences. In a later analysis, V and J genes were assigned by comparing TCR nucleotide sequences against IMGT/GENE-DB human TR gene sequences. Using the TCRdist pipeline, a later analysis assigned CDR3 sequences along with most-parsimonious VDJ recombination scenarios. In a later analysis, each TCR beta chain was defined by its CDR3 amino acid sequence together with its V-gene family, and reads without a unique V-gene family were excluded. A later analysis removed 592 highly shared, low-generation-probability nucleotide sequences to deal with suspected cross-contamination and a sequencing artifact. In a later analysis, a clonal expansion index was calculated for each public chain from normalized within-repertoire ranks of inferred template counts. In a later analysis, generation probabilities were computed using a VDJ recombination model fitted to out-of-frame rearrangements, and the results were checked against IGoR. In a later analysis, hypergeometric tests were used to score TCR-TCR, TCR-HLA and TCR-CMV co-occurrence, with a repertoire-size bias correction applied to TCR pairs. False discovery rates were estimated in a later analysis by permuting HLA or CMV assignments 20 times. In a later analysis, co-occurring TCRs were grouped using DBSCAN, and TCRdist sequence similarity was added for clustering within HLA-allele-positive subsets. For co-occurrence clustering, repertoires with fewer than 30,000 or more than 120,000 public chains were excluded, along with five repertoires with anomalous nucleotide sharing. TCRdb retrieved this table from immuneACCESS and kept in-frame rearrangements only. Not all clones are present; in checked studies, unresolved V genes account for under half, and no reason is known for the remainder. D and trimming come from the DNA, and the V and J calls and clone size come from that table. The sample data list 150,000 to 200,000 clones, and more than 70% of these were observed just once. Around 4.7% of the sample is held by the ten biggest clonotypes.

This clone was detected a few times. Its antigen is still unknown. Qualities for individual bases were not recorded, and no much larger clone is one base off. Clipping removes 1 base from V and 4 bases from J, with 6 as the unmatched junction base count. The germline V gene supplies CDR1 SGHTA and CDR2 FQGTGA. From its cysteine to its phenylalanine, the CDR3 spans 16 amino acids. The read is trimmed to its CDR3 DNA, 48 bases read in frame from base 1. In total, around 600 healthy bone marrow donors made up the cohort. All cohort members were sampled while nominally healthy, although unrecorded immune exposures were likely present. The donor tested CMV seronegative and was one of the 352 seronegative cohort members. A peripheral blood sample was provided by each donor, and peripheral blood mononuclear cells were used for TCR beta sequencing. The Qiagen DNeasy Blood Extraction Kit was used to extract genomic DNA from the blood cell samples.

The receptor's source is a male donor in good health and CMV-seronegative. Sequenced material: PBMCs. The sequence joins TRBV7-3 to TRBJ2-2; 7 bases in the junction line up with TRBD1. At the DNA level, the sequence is TGTGCCAGCAGCTTAAACCCCGGGACAGCCACCGGGGAGCTGTTTTTT. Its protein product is CASSLNPGTATGELFF.